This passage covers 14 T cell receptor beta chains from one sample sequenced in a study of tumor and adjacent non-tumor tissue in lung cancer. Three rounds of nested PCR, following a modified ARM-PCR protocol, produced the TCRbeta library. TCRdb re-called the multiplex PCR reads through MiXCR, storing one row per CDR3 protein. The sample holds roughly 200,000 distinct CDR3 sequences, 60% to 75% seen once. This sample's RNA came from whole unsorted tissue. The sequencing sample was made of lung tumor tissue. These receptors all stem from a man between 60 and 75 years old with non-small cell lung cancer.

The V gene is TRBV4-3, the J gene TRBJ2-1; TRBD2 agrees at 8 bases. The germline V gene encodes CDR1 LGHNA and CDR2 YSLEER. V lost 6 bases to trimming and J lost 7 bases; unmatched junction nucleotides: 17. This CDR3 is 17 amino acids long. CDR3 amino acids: CASSLDLAGTYGNEQFF. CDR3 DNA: TGCGCCAGCAGTCTAGATTTAGCGGGAACTTACGGAAATGAGCAGTTCTTC.

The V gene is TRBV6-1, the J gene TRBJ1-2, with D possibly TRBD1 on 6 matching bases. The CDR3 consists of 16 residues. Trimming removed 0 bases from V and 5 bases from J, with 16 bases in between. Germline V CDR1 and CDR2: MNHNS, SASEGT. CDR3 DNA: TGTGCCAGCAGTGAAGCGCAGGGAGGGGGAGGATATGGCTACACCTTC. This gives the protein CASSEAQGGGGYGYTF.

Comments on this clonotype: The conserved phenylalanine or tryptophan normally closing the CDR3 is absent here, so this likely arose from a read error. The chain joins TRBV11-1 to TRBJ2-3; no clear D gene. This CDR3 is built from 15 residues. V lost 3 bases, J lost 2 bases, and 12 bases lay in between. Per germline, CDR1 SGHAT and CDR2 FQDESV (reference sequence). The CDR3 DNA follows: TGTGCCAGCAGCTTGTTTATAGAGATCACAGATACGCAGTATTAT. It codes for CASSLFIEITDTQYY.

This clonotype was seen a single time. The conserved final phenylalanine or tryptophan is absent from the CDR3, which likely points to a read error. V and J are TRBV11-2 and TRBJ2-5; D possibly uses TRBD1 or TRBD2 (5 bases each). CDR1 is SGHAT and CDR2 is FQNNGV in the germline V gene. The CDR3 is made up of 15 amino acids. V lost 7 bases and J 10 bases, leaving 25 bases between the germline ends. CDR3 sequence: CASIKVWGSGIDQYY. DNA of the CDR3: TGTGCCAGCATCAAAGTATGGGGCTCGGGGATTGACCAGTACTAC.

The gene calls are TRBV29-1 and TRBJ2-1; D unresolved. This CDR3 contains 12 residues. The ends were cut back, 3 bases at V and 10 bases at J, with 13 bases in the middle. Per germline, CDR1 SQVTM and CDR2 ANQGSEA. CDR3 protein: CSVDRQTSEQFF. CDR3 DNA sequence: TGCAGCGTTGACCGCCAGACCTCCGAGCAGTTCTTC.

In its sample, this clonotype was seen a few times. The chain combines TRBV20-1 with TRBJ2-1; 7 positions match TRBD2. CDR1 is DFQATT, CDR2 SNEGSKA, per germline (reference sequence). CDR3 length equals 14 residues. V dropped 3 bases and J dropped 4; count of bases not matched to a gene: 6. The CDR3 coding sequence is TGCAGTGCTAGCGGAGAGCGGGGATACAATGAGCAGTTCTTC. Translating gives CSASGERGYNEQFF.

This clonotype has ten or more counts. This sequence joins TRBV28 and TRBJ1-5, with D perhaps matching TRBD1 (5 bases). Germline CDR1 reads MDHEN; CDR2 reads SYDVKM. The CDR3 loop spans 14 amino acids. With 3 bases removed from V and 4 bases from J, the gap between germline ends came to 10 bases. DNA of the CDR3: TGTGCCAGCAGTTTTCTAGACAGTAATCAGCCCCAGCATTTT. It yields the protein CASSFLDSNQPQHF.

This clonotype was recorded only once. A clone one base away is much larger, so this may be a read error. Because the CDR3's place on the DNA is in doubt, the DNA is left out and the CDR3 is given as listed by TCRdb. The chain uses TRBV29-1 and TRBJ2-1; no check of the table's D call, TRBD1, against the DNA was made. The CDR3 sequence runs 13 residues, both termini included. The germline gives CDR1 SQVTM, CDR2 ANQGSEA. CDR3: CSVAAGAGNERFF.

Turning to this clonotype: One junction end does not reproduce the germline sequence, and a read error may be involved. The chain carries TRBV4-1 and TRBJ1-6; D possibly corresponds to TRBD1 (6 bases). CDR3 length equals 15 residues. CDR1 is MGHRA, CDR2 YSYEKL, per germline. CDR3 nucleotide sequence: TGCGCCAGCAGCTCGGTCTCAGGGGACAATTCACCCCTCTACTTT. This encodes CASSSVSGDNSPLYF.

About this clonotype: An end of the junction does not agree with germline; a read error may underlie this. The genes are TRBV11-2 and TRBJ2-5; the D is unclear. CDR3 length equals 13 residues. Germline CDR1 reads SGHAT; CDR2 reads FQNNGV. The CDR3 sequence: CACSSTWEETQYF. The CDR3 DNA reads TGTGCCTGCAGCTCTACATGGGAAGAGACACAGTACTTC. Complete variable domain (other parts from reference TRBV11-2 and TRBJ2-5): EAGVAQSPRYKIIEKRQSVAFWCNPISGHATLYWYQQILGQGPKLLIQFQNNGVVDDSQLPKDRFSAERLKGVDSTLKIQPAKLEDSAVYLCACSSTWEETQYFGPGTRLLVL.

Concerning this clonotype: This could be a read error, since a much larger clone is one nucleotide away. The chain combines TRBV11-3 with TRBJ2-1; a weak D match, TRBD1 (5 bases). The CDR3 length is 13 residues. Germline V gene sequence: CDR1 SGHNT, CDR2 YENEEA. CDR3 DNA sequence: TGTGCCTGCAGGGTGGCCCCGTCCAATGAGCAGTTCTTC. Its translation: CACRVAPSNEQFF.

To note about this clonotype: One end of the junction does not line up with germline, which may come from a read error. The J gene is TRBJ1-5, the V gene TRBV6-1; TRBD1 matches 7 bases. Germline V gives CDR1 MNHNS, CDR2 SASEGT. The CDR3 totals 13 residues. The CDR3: CASSEQGRHPRHF. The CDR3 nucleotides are TGTGCTAGCAGTGAACAGGGGAGGCATCCCCGGCATTTT.

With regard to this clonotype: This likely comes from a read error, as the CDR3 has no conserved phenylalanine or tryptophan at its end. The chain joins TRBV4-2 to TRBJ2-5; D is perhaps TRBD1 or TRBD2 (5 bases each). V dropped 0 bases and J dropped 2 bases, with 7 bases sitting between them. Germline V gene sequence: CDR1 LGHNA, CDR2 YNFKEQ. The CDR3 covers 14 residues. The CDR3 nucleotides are TGTGCCAGCAGCCAAGAGGGGGATCAAGAGACCCAGTACATC. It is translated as CASSQEGDQETQYI.

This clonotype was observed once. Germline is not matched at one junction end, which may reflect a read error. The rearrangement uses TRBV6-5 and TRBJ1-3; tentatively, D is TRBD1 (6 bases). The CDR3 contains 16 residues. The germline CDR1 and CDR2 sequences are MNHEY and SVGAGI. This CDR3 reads CGSSKRQVASGNTIYF. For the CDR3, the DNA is TGTGGCAGCAGCAAACGACAGGTCGCCTCTGGAAACACCATATATTTT.